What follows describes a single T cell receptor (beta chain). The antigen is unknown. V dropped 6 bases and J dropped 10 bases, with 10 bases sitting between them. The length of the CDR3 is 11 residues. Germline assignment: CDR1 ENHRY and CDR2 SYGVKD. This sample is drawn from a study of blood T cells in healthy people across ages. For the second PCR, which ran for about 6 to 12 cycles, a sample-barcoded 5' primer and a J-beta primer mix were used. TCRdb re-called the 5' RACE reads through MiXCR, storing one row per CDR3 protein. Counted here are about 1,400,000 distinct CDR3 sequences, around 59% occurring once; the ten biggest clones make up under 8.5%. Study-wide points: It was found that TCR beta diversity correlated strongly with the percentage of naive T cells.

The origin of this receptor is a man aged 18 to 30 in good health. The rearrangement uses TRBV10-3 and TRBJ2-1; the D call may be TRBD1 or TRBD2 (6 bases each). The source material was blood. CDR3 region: CAISGGVEQFF. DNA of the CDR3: TGTGCCATCAGCGGGGGCGTGGAGCAGTTCTTC.